The 29 T cell receptor beta chains reported below all come from one sample, sequenced in a study of shared clonotypes between healthy human individuals. Assay used: immunoSEQ multiplex PCR; TCRdb lists only in-frame clones, some missing. The table includes roughly 2.2 million clones, around 90% detected once. The sequencing input was naive CD4+ T cells from PBMCs. Subset defined: CD45RA+ positively selected. The receptors were gathered from a man between 18 and 35 years old in good health. Some clones in this sample may be carry-over from other donors' samples.

The rearrangement uses TRBV4-1 and TRBJ2-1; D is unclear. CDR1 is MGHRA, CDR2 YSYEKL, per germline. The length of the CDR3 is 17 residues. The ends were cut back, 1 base at V and 1 base at J, with 14 bases in the middle. Written as DNA, the CDR3 is TGCGCCAGCAGCCAAGGTCTGGTAACACCTTCCTACAATGAGCAGTTCTTC. It codes for CASSQGLVTPSYNEQFF.

Concerning this clone: The sample carries other DNA sequences with the same CDR3. V and J are TRBV7-2 and TRBJ2-7; D not resolved. CDR1 and CDR2 (germline): SGHTA, FQGNSA. V shed 3 bases and J shed 2 bases, with 8 bases lying between them. This CDR3 is built from 13 residues. The CDR3 bases are TGTGCCAGCAGCTTGTCTCCAACCTACGAGCAGTACTTC. As protein: CASSLSPTYEQYF.

The V call is TRBV7-8, the J call TRBJ1-1; TRBD1 matches 9 bases. After removal of 4 bases from V and 9 bases from J, the junction contained 9 bases not matched to a gene. The CDR3 is 14 amino acids. Germline CDR1 SGHVS, CDR2 FQNEAQ. This CDR3 is CASSSPDRGFKAFF. The CDR3 DNA reads TGTGCCAGCAGCTCCCCCGACAGGGGGTTCAAAGCTTTCTTT.

J is TRBJ2-1 and V is TRBV29-1, with D unclear. The V and J ends lost 3 bases and 8 bases respectively, with 8 bases between them. The germline CDR1 and CDR2 sequences are SQVTM and ANQGSEA. The CDR3 spans 11 residues. The CDR3 here is CSVDLGYEQFF. The CDR3 bases are TGCAGCGTTGATCTCGGCTATGAGCAGTTCTTC.

The chain links TRBV6-1 to TRBJ2-7; 10 positions agree with TRBD1. CDR3 size: 14 residues. Germline V gene lookup returns CDR1 MNHNS and CDR2 SASEGT. V shed 7 bases and J 3 bases; nucleotides not matched to a gene: 6. The CDR3 DNA reads as TGTGCCAGCACCCAGGACAGGGGGTTCTACGAGCAGTACTTC. It encodes CASTQDRGFYEQYF.

V and J are TRBV27 and TRBJ1-2; 8 bases fit TRBD1. J gave up 4 bases and V 1 base, and 8 bases lay outside the gene matches. The CDR3 sequence is 16 residues long. The germline CDR1 and CDR2 sequences are MNHEY and SMNVEV (reference sequence). CDR3 region: CASSLWAGGGSYGYTF. The CDR3 nucleotides are TGTGCCAGCAGTTTATGGGCAGGGGGCGGAAGCTATGGCTACACCTTC.

The chain has TRBV4-1 and TRBJ2-3; D not resolved. The CDR3 is 15 amino acids. V was trimmed by 4 bases and J by 5 bases, leaving 16 bases between them. Germline CDR1 is MGHRA and CDR2 is YSYEKL. CDR3 loop: CASSPPGWRGDTQYF. CDR3 DNA: TGCGCCAGCAGCCCCCCCGGGTGGAGAGGAGATACGCAGTATTTT.

This clone came up once. CDR3 sequence: CASSLPAGSNYGYTF. The DNA for the CDR3 is TGTGCCAGCAGTTTACCGGCCGGATCTAACTATGGCTACACCTTC. V and J are TRBV28 and TRBJ1-2; D is undetermined. The germline V and J ends were trimmed by 2 bases and 0 bases, with 10 bases remaining between them. CDR3 length: 15 amino acids. Germline CDR1 MDHEN, CDR2 SYDVKM.

The rearrangement links TRBV12-2 to TRBJ2-7; the table names TRBD2, a call not compared with the DNA. TRBV12-2 is labeled a pseudogene. This CDR3 contains 18 residues. CDR3 amino acids: CASRLGTSGSKGSYEQYF. CDR3 coding DNA: TGTGCAAGTCGCTTAGGGACTAGCGGGAGCAAGGGGTCCTACGAGCAGTACTTC.

The chain combines TRBV5-1 with TRBJ2-5, with 7 nucleotides matching TRBD1. The V segment lost 3 bases and the J segment 0 bases; nucleotides outside the gene matches: 2. There are 14 residues in the CDR3. The germline V gene encodes CDR1 SGHRS and CDR2 YFSETQ. The CDR3 nucleotides read TGCGCCAGCAGCTGGGGACAGCACCAAGAGACCCAGTACTTC. Translating it yields CASSWGQHQETQYF.

The DNA for the CDR3 is TGTGCCAGCACCCTCGGGGCGATGAACACTGAAGCTTTCTTT. This encodes CASTLGAMNTEAFF. The chain employs TRBV21-1 and TRBJ1-1. TRBV21-1 is annotated as a pseudogene. This CDR3 is 14 amino acids long.

CDR3 in amino acids: CASSKVPGSQAEKNTEAFF. CDR3 nucleotides: TGTGCCAGCAGCAAAGTGCCGGGTTCCCAGGCCGAGAAGAACACTGAAGCTTTCTTT. The V gene is TRBV21-1, the J gene TRBJ1-1. TRBV21-1 corresponds to a pseudogene. The CDR3 extends over 19 amino acids.

On this clone itself: The same CDR3 also results from other DNA sequences found in this sample. The chain links TRBV28 to TRBJ2-5; TRBD2 matches at 10 bases. J was trimmed by 1 base and V by 6 bases; bases with no gene match: 2. Germline CDR1 and CDR2: MDHEN and SYDVKM. CDR3 length equals 14 residues. The CDR3 here is CASSLAGAQETQYF. CDR3 nucleotides: TGTGCCAGCAGCCTAGCGGGAGCCCAAGAGACCCAGTACTTC.

The J gene is TRBJ2-2, the V gene TRBV11-2, with TRBD2 matching over 8 bases. Trimming removed 1 base from V and 6 bases from J; junction bases left unmatched: 7. CDR1 and CDR2 (germline): SGHAT, FQNNGV. This CDR3 has 16 amino acids. This chain's CDR3 is CASSLGGTRLAGELFF. The DNA of the CDR3 is TGTGCCAGCAGCTTAGGTGGGACTAGACTAGCCGGGGAGCTGTTTTTT.

The V and J genes are TRBV28 and TRBJ2-1; 10 positions agree with TRBD2. CDR1 and CDR2 (germline): MDHEN, SYDVKM. This CDR3 spans 13 amino acids. V was pared by 11 bases and J by 4 bases, with 5 bases of the junction left unmatched. The CDR3 nucleotides read TGTGCCGTAGCGGGAGGCCAGTACAATGAGCAGTTCTTC. Residues: CAVAGGQYNEQFF. Together with reference TRBV28 and TRBJ2-1, the CDR3 gives the full variable domain: DVKVTQSSRYLVKRTGEKVFLECVQDMDHENMFWYRQDPGLGLRLIYFSYDVKMKEKGDIPEGYSVSREKKERFSLILESASTNQTSMYLCAVAGGQYNEQFFGPGTRLTVL.

The CDR3 loop reads CASSPDKNEKLFF. DNA for the CDR3: TGCGCCAGCAGCCCCGACAAAAATGAAAAACTGTTTTTT. The V call is TRBV5-1, the J call TRBJ1-4; D gene ambiguous. V was cut by 4 bases and J by 5 bases, with 9 bases left in between. Germline V gene sequence: CDR1 SGHRS, CDR2 YFSETQ. This CDR3 is built from 13 residues.

This chain's CDR3 is CASSWQGGEETQYF. The DNA of the CDR3 is TGTGCCAGCAGCTGGCAGGGGGGAGAGGAGACCCAGTACTTC. The genes are TRBV7-2 and TRBJ2-5; a possible D gene is TRBD1 (7 bases). In germline, CDR1 is SGHTA, CDR2 FQGNSA. The CDR3 totals 14 residues. V gave up 4 bases and J gave up 5 bases, with 14 bases separating them.

The chain carries TRBV20-1 and TRBJ2-7; TRBD2 might be the D (5 bases). This CDR3 comprises 11 residues. Germline V gene lookup returns CDR1 DFQATT and CDR2 SNEGSKA (reference sequence). Trimming took 6 bases from V and 5 from J, leaving 11 bases between them. The CDR3: CSARTSNEQYF. CDR3 DNA: TGCAGTGCGAGAACTAGTAACGAGCAGTACTTC.

The sample holds a few counts of this clone. The chain links TRBV25-1 to TRBJ1-2, with 7 nucleotides matching TRBD1. J lost 4 bases, V lost 5 bases, and 4 bases had no gene match. The CDR3 length is 13 residues. Germline V lookup: CDR1 MGHDK, CDR2 SYGVNS. This CDR3 is CASSQGGGYGYTF. The CDR3 region has the DNA TGTGCCAGCAGTCAGGGGGGAGGCTATGGCTACACCTTC.

This clone appeared once. J is TRBJ1-5 and V is TRBV25-1, with 10 nucleotides matching TRBD1. Germline-derived CDR1 and CDR2 are MGHDK and SYGVNS. The trim removed 8 bases at V and 5 bases at J, leaving 6 bases unmatched. CDR3 length equals 14 residues. The CDR3 DNA follows: TGTGCCAGCCGACAGACAGGGGGCGATCAGCCCCAGCATTTT. Translating it yields CASRQTGGDQPQHF.

The chain has TRBV5-1 and TRBJ1-1, with 10 positions matching TRBD1. The CDR3 consists of 15 residues. Germline loops: CDR1 SGHRS, CDR2 YFSETQ. Trimming at V came to 4 bases and at J to 4 bases, leaving 7 bases not matched to a gene. The CDR3 spells CASSPDRGPSTEAFF. The CDR3 DNA reads TGCGCCAGCAGCCCTGACAGGGGGCCGAGCACTGAAGCTTTCTTT.

The chain carries TRBV21-1 and TRBJ2-5. TRBV21-1 is an annotated pseudogene. The CDR3 is 14 residues long. This CDR3 reads CASSKLVIQETQYF. The CDR3 DNA is TGTGCCAGCAGCAAATTGGTAATCCAAGAGACCCAGTACTTC.

The chain combines TRBV27 with TRBJ1-5; D unresolved. The CDR3 runs to 14 residues. In germline, CDR1 is MNHEY, CDR2 SMNVEV (reference sequence). Trimming took 2 bases from V and 4 from J, leaving 9 bases between them. The CDR3 region is CASSLAESNQPQHF. In DNA, the CDR3 is TGTGCCAGCAGTTTAGCCGAGTCAAATCAGCCCCAGCATTTT.

In its sample, this clone was seen once. This sample also contains other DNA sequences that code for the same CDR3. The chain recombines TRBV5-1 with TRBJ2-5; D remains unclear. Deletions cut 3 bases from V and 1 base from J, with 7 bases between. Germline CDR1 and CDR2: SGHRS and YFSETQ. This CDR3 is built from 13 residues. Here the CDR3 DNA reads TGCGCCAGCAGCTCGAATCCCCAAGAGACCCAGTACTTC. Residues: CASSSNPQETQYF.

The V gene is TRBV7-8, the J gene TRBJ2-1; 11 bases are a match to TRBD2. The length of the CDR3 is 15 residues. Germline CDR1 reads SGHVS; CDR2 reads FQNEAQ. Germline trimming cut 5 bases from V and 7 bases from J; bases unmatched to any gene: 7. CDR3 amino acids: CASSGRLAGWNEQFF. DNA of the CDR3: TGTGCCAGCAGCGGACGACTAGCGGGATGGAATGAGCAGTTCTTC. The full variable domain, with the rest looked up from reference TRBV7-8 and TRBJ2-1, is GAGVSQSPRYKVAKRGQDVALRCDPISGHVSLFWYQQALGQGPEFLTYFQNEAQLDKSGLPSDRFFAERPEGSVSTLKIQRTQQEDSAVYLCASSGRLAGWNEQFFGPGTRLTVL.

This chain connects TRBV28 to TRBJ2-5, with 11 positions matching TRBD1. V was clipped by 5 bases and J by 5 bases; unmatched bases: 10. CDR1 and CDR2 from the germline V gene are MDHEN and SYDVKM. This CDR3 region has 16 residues. DNA for the CDR3: TGTGCCAGCAGTCCCCGGACAGGGGGCGCGTTGGAGACCCAGTACTTC. Its protein is CASSPRTGGALETQYF.

The V call is TRBV4-3, the J call TRBJ2-1, with 9 bases fitting TRBD2. The CDR3 totals 18 residues. V was clipped by 0 bases and J by 4 bases; unmatched bases: 10. Germline CDR1 is LGHNA and CDR2 is YSLEER. CDR3 residues: CASSQDLASGKWYNEQFF. The DNA for the CDR3 is TGCGCCAGCAGCCAAGATCTGGCTAGCGGGAAGTGGTACAATGAGCAGTTCTTC.

The chain combines TRBV11-2 with TRBJ1-3, with D hard to call. V lost 3 bases, J lost 0 bases, and 15 bases lay in between. CDR1 is SGHAT and CDR2 is FQNNGV in the germline V gene. This CDR3 spans 17 amino acids. The CDR3 nucleotides read TGTGCCAGCAGCTTCTTGGGTCTCGGGAGCTCTGGAAACACCATATATTTT. Translated, it gives CASSFLGLGSSGNTIYF.

The chain links TRBV7-8 to TRBJ2-1, with 13 positions matching TRBD2. The junction had 9 bases not matched to a gene; V was cut back by 6 bases and J by 7 bases. This CDR3 contains 16 residues. The germline gives CDR1 SGHVS, CDR2 FQNEAQ. The CDR3 loop reads CASRTSGRNGVNEQFF. CDR3 coding DNA: TGTGCCAGCAGGACTAGCGGGAGGAACGGGGTGAATGAGCAGTTCTTC.